This T cell receptor beta chain originates from a study of blood T cell repertoires in COVID-19. Turning to the study itself: Sites across the United States, Italy and Spain contributed samples from acute and convalescent COVID-19. T cells, B-cell-depleted T cells, or PBMCs provided the cDNA or gDNA that served as material.

In the authors' methods: The authors estimated nucleated cell counts from reference gene primer amplification. Here immunoSEQ multiplex PCR was the method, and the copy in TCRdb shows in-frame clones only, minus some. V and J calls and clone size are copied from that table; D and trimming were computed from the DNA. The data hold about 140,000 clones, with 84% observed a single time. Germline loops: CDR1 MDHEN, CDR2 SYDVKM. The germline V and J ends were trimmed by 4 bases and 0 bases, with 19 bases remaining between them. This CDR3 has 19 residues. The specimen sequenced was peripheral blood. The clonotype comes from a woman older than 75 in a cohort sampled during active or convalescent COVID-19. The rearrangement links TRBV28 to TRBJ2-6; D is unresolved. CDR3 protein: CASSSWAGTGDSGANVLTF. Here the CDR3 DNA reads TGTGCCAGCAGTTCCTGGGCAGGAACTGGCGACTCTGGGGCCAACGTCCTGACTTTC.